The 2 T cell receptor beta chains below come from one sample, sequenced in a study of cytomegalovirus exposure and HLA in healthy donors (TCRdb year 2017). Libraries were constructed by the immunoSEQ multiplex PCR assay. For the multiplex PCR, a mixture combining 60 forward primers for TCR Vbeta segments and 13 reverse primers for TCR Jbeta segments was used. Held by TCRdb, this immuneACCESS table contains in-frame sequences only and omits some clones. Under half of the omission traces to an unresolved V gene where checked; the cause of the rest is unknown. The sample profile shows fewer than 50,000 clones; about 64% of them were found once. Approximately 12% of the sample goes to the ten largest clones. The sequencing sample was made of PBMCs. These receptor sequences come from a man between 60 and 75 years old in good health and CMV-seropositive.

The chain is built from TRBV6-1 and TRBJ2-4, with 10 bases fitting TRBD1. V was pared by 7 bases and J by 5 bases, with 5 bases of the junction left unmatched. CDR1 and CDR2 from the germline V gene are MNHNS and SASEGT. CDR3 length equals 14 residues. The CDR3 here is CASILTGGENIQYF. The DNA of the CDR3 is TGTGCCAGCATTCTGACAGGGGGCGAAAACATTCAGTACTTC.

The table lists this clone with a count of one. The V and J genes are TRBV5-1 and TRBJ2-3; D is unresolved. Trimming left V 4 bases short and J 0 bases short, with 3 bases between. Germline CDR1 and CDR2: SGHRS and YFSETQ. The CDR3 is made up of 12 amino acids. The CDR3 DNA sequence: TGCGCCAGCAGCGAGAGCACAGATACGCAGTATTTT. It translates to CASSESTDTQYF.